A single sample gave rise to the 25 T cell receptor beta chains below, sequenced in a study of T-cell reconstitution after alpha-beta-depleted transplantation in children. Preparation of the TCRbeta library used unique molecular identifiers. TCRdb used MiXCR to reprocess the PCR reads, holding one entry per CDR3 protein. The sample has about 420,000 distinct CDR3 sequences, around 16% seen once. The sequences come from PBMCs, mostly from graft donor cells, collected 360 days after TCRalphabeta/CD19-depleted stem cell transplant. The source is a boy under two years old who had a stem cell transplant for Wiskott-Aldrich syndrome, so the T cells may come from the graft donor.

V usage is TRBV20-1 and J usage is TRBJ1-2; possibly TRBD1 for D (6 bases). This CDR3 is 15 amino acids long. Trimming cost V 3 bases and J 0 bases, with 14 bases left between them. CDR1 and CDR2 (germline): DFQATT, SNEGSKA (reference sequence). CDR3 bases: TGCAGTGCTAGGTGGGACAAGGGAGCTAACTATGGCTACACCTTC. Its protein is CSARWDKGANYGYTF.

The rearrangement uses TRBV7-2 and TRBJ2-3; D call uncertain. This CDR3 is 13 amino acids long. V was shortened by 5 bases and J by 3 bases, with 9 bases between the two germline ends. Germline V lookup: CDR1 SGHTA, CDR2 FQGNSA. The CDR3 DNA follows: TGTGCCAGCAGCACTTGGGGAACAGATACGCAGTATTTT. Translated: CASSTWGTDTQYF.

This clonotype was picked up a small number of times. The CDR3: CSVETSGDQETQYF. In DNA form, the CDR3 reads TGCAGCGTTGAAACTAGCGGGGACCAAGAGACCCAGTACTTC. J is TRBJ2-5 and V is TRBV29-1, with TRBD2 identical over 10 bases. V gave up 2 bases and J gave up 0 bases; unmatched junction bases: 0. CDR3 length: 14 amino acids. CDR1 and CDR2 from the germline V gene are SQVTM and ANQGSEA.

The chain joins TRBV29-1 to TRBJ1-1, with TRBD1 as a possible D gene (5 bases). The CDR3 consists of 14 residues. From germline, CDR1 is SQVTM and CDR2 ANQGSEA. V gave up 7 bases and J gave up 1 base, with 16 bases separating them. CDR3 in amino acids: CSARGSQRNTEAFF. In nucleotides, the CDR3 is TGCAGCGCCCGGGGGAGTCAAAGGAACACTGAAGCTTTCTTT.

There are a few counts of this clonotype. J is TRBJ2-6 and V is TRBV11-1, with 7 positions matching TRBD1. CDR1 SGHAT and CDR2 FQDESV come from the germline V gene (reference sequence). CDR3 size: 20 residues. V shed 1 base and J 4 bases; nucleotides not matched to a gene: 16. Written as DNA, the CDR3 is TGTGCCAGCAGCTTAGGACTCTACCGGGACAGCTCCTCCGGGGCCAACGTCCTGACTTTC. Translation gives CASSLGLYRDSSSGANVLTF.

This chain uses TRBV30 with TRBJ2-7; no clear D gene. The CDR3 totals 11 residues. The germline V gene encodes CDR1 GTSNPN and CDR2 SVGIG (reference sequence). CDR3 sequence: CAWDYGYEQYF. CDR3 DNA: TGTGCGTGGGATTACGGTTACGAGCAGTACTTC.

This clonotype was seen ten or more times. This chain connects TRBV5-1 to TRBJ2-1, with 7 bases fitting TRBD1. This CDR3 spans 13 amino acids. In germline, CDR1 is SGHRS, CDR2 YFSETQ. V was clipped by 0 bases and J by 11 bases; unmatched bases: 5. CDR3 bases: TGCGCCAGCAGCTTGGCCCCGACAGGGCAGCAGTTCTTC. It specifies CASSLAPTGQQFF.

V usage is TRBV6-2 or TRBV6-3 and J usage is TRBJ2-3, with D perhaps being TRBD1 or TRBD2 (5 bases each). V was cut by 10 bases and J by 2 bases, with 16 bases left in between. Germline-derived CDR1 and CDR2 are MNHEY and SVGEGT. The CDR3 contains 14 residues. The CDR3 loop is CATQPGPATDTQYF. The CDR3 bases are TGTGCCACCCAACCGGGACCAGCCACAGATACGCAGTATTTT.

The chain couples TRBV9 to TRBJ2-7; TRBD2 aligns across 7 bases. There are 18 residues in the CDR3. Germline V gives CDR1 SGDLS, CDR2 YYNGEE. The J segment lost 0 bases and the V segment lost 0 bases, leaving 12 bases of the junction unmatched. The CDR3 spells CASSVATRASGSSYEQYF. As DNA, the CDR3 is TGTGCCAGCAGCGTAGCTACGAGGGCTAGCGGAAGCTCCTACGAGCAGTACTTC.

The J gene is TRBJ2-5, the V gene TRBV29-1, with TRBD1 identical over 7 bases. CDR1 is SQVTM and CDR2 is ANQGSEA in the germline V gene. Trimming cost V 4 bases and J 5 bases; bases outside gene matches: 10. This CDR3 region has 14 residues. In nucleotides, the CDR3 is TGCAGCGTTGGTACAGGGGCACAAGGCGAGACCCAGTACTTC. Translated, it gives CSVGTGAQGETQYF. The variable domain in full, completed from reference TRBV29-1 and TRBJ2-5, reads SAVISQKPSRDICQRGTSLTIQCQVDSQVTMMFWYRQQPGQSLTLIATANQGSEATYESGFVIDKFPISRPNLTFSTLTVSNMSPEDSSIYLCSVGTGAQGETQYFGPGTRLLVL.

V and J are TRBV6-5 and TRBJ2-5; no definite D call. The CDR3 sequence is 12 residues long. Looked up from germline, CDR1 is MNHEY and CDR2 is SVGAGI. Trimming cost V 7 bases and J 4 bases, with 10 bases left between them. The CDR3 is CASKRSGETQYF. The CDR3 nucleotides are TGTGCCAGCAAACGGTCTGGAGAGACCCAGTACTTC.

This clonotype showed up just a few times. This chain joins TRBV3-1 and TRBJ2-1, with TRBD2 matching 8 bases. The CDR3 is 15 residues long. Germline V gene data show CDR1 as LGHDT and CDR2 as YNNKEL (reference sequence). Losses at the gene ends were 2 bases for V and 7 bases for J; bases not matched to a gene: 7. CDR3 DNA: TGTGCCAGCAGCCAACGAGCGGGGGTGTCTAATGAGCAGTTCTTC. Translated, it gives CASSQRAGVSNEQFF.

Only one count was recorded for this clonotype. V gene TRBV3-1 combines with J gene TRBJ2-4; 9 bases are shared with TRBD1. The CDR3 consists of 19 residues. Trimming removed 4 bases from V and 3 bases from J; junction bases left unmatched: 16. From germline, CDR1 is LGHDT and CDR2 YNNKEL (reference sequence). The CDR3 DNA reads TGTGCCAGCAGCCCCCACAGGGGGCTAGGTGTGATGCACAAAAACATTCAGTACTTC. This codes for CASSPHRGLGVMHKNIQYF.

The chain couples TRBV5-6 to TRBJ2-2; possibly TRBD2 for D (5 bases). The ends were cut back, 0 bases at V and 3 bases at J, with 6 bases in the middle. CDR3 length: 14 amino acids. CDR1 and CDR2 (germline): SGHDT, YYEEEE. The CDR3 is CASSLGTHTGELFF. The CDR3 DNA reads TGTGCCAGCAGCTTGGGGACTCACACCGGGGAGCTGTTTTTT.

This clonotype was seen a few times. V is TRBV9 and J is TRBJ2-1; no definite D call. Trimming cost V 3 bases and J 4 bases, with 8 bases left between them. This CDR3 region has 13 residues. Germline CDR1 SGDLS, CDR2 YYNGEE. CDR3: CASSASAYNEQFF. The DNA of the CDR3 is TGTGCCAGCAGCGCGTCAGCGTACAATGAGCAGTTCTTC.

The rearrangement uses TRBV6-2 or TRBV6-3 and TRBJ2-7; the D is unclear. The CDR3 contains 13 residues. Germline CDR1 is MNHEY and CDR2 is SVGEGT. V gave up 2 bases and J gave up 1 base, with 6 bases separating them. Written as DNA, the CDR3 is TGTGCCAGCAGTTACAGTTATTCCTACGAGCAGTACTTC. It codes for CASSYSYSYEQYF.

The rearrangement uses TRBV6-5 and TRBJ2-5, with a tentative D call TRBD2 (5 bases). This CDR3 has 14 amino acids. Germline assignment: CDR1 MNHEY and CDR2 SVGAGI. Trimming pared 0 bases from V and 6 bases from J, leaving 11 bases between. As DNA, the CDR3 is TGTGCCAGCAGTTACTCGTCACGAGGGAAGACCCAGTACTTC. It yields the protein CASSYSSRGKTQYF.

The chain uses TRBV12-3 or TRBV12-4 and TRBJ2-7; 10 bases are shared with TRBD1. Trimming took 8 bases from V and 3 from J; bases not matched to a gene: 10. CDR3 length: 15 residues. The CDR3 spells CASGLRWDRGYEQYF. The CDR3, as DNA: TGTGCCAGCGGACTCCGGTGGGACAGGGGCTACGAGCAGTACTTC.

This clonotype was found a few times. The chain combines TRBV6-2 or TRBV6-3 with TRBJ2-1, with 7 bases identical to TRBD2. V dropped 7 bases and J dropped 4; count of bases not matched to a gene: 7. Per germline, CDR1 MNHEY and CDR2 SVGEGT. The CDR3 runs to 14 residues. The CDR3 protein is CASKGLAAYNEQFF. The CDR3 nucleotides read TGTGCCAGCAAGGGGCTAGCGGCATACAATGAGCAGTTCTTC.

This chain connects TRBV7-9 to TRBJ2-7, with D unclear. The ends were cut back, 5 bases at V and 3 bases at J, with 14 bases in the middle. Per germline, CDR1 SEHNR and CDR2 FQNEAQ (reference sequence). This CDR3 contains 14 residues. In DNA, the CDR3 is TGTGCCAGCAGCCCCTCCGCAGCGATCTACGAGCAGTACTTC. Amino acids: CASSPSAAIYEQYF.

This clonotype was observed a handful of times. The chain employs TRBV5-1 and TRBJ1-1, with no clear D. Germline CDR1 SGHRS, CDR2 YFSETQ. There are 13 residues in the CDR3. V lost 2 bases, J lost 8 bases, and 13 bases lay in between. The CDR3 loop is CASSFEGTGEAFF. The CDR3 DNA reads TGCGCCAGCAGCTTCGAAGGAACCGGGGAAGCTTTCTTT. The variable domain in full, with the rest retrieved from reference TRBV5-1 and TRBJ1-1, is KAGVTQTPRYLIKTRGQQVTLSCSPISGHRSVSWYQQTPGQGLQFLFEYFSETQRNKGNFPGRFSGRQFSNSRSEMNVSTLELGDSALYLCASSFEGTGEAFFGQGTRLTVV.

The CDR3 DNA reads as TGCAGTGCCCTTATCCAGGGACAGGGGGCAACCAAAAACATTCAGTACTTC. Its protein is CSALIQGQGATKNIQYF. The rearrangement links TRBV20-1 to TRBJ2-4; 12 nucleotides match TRBD1. The CDR3 is 17 residues long. Trimming cost V 6 bases and J 2 bases; bases outside gene matches: 11. Per germline, CDR1 DFQATT and CDR2 SNEGSKA (reference sequence).

CDR3 DNA: TGTGCCAGCAGCAGAGAACTAGCGGGGGCTGGCAAGACCCAGTACTTC. This translates into CASSRELAGAGKTQYF. The genes are TRBV5-5 and TRBJ2-5; 11 nucleotides align to TRBD2. The CDR3 totals 16 residues. The V gene end was trimmed by 4 bases and the J gene end by 6 bases; junction bases not matched to a gene: 11. Per germline, CDR1 SGHKS and CDR2 YYEKEE (reference sequence).

In its sample, this clonotype was seen a few times. This chain links TRBV20-1 with TRBJ1-2; D call uncertain. This CDR3 region has 12 residues. V lost 5 bases to trimming and J lost 2 bases, with 9 bases between them. The germline V gene encodes CDR1 DFQATT and CDR2 SNEGSKA (reference sequence). Here the CDR3 DNA reads TGCAGTGCTTTGCTGGGGAACTATGGCTACACCTTC. This encodes CSALLGNYGYTF.

The chain is built from TRBV7-2 and TRBJ2-7; D may match TRBD1 or TRBD2 (5 bases each). CDR1 and CDR2 from the germline V gene are SGHTA and FQGNSA. This CDR3 spans 16 amino acids. Trimming stripped 4 bases from V and 4 bases from J, with 20 bases between. The CDR3 region is CASSSTVLGPTYEQYF. CDR3 DNA sequence: TGTGCCAGCAGCTCCACCGTGTTGGGACCGACTTACGAGCAGTACTTC.